This T cell receptor delta chain was sequenced in a study of gamma-delta T cells after stem cell transplantation. Germline CDR1 reads GEAIGNYY; CDR2 reads EKD. This CDR3 has 16 residues. Trimming removed 3 bases from V and 0 bases from J; junction bases left unmatched: 9. This clone is medium-sized. TCRdb reapplied CATT to the RT-PCR reads. The sample holds some 1,200 delta-chain clones, around 18% seen once. This receptor was obtained from a human donor. It is not recorded whose cells these are; they may come from a transplant donor. The specimen sequenced was gamma-delta T cells. The chain recombines TRDV2 with TRDJ1; 7 bases agree with TRDD3. The CDR3 sequence: CACDVLGTQYTDKLIF. DNA for the CDR3: TGTGCCTGTGACGTACTGGGGACTCAATACACCGATAAACTCATCTTT.